Listed below are T cell receptor beta chains from one sample, sequenced in a study of blood T cell repertoires in COVID-19. Assay used: immunoSEQ multiplex PCR; TCRdb lists only in-frame clones, some missing. The sample records tens of thousands of clones, around 88% being singletons. The sample comprised peripheral blood. The receptors stem from a woman older than 75 with acute or convalescent COVID-19. The CDR3 runs from the conserved cysteine through the conserved F or W. D genes are given only for firm matches. Clone size, where shown, is once, few, many, or a class for clones that have expanded.

D gene: -
V gene: TRBV10-3
J gene: TRBJ2-2
CDR3 length: 13
clone size: once
CDR3 DNA: TGTGCCAATACCGGGGTTCCCACCGGGGAGCTGTTTTTT
CDR3 protein: CANTGVPTGELFF

D gene: -
V gene: TRBV11-3
J gene: TRBJ2-3
CDR3 length: 12
clone size: once
CDR3 DNA: TGTGCCAGCAGCTATGGAGGTGGACCGCAGTATTTT
CDR3 protein: CASSYGGGPQYF

D gene: -
V gene: TRBV18
J gene: TRBJ1-2
CDR3 length: 12
clone size: -
CDR3 DNA: TGTGCCAGCTCAGCAGCGAACTATGGCTACACCTTC
CDR3 protein: CASSAANYGYTF

D gene: TRBD1
V gene: TRBV9
J gene: TRBJ1-1
CDR3 length: 13
clone size: -
CDR3 DNA: TGTGCCAGCAGCGTAGCAGGGGGCGCGGAAGCTTTCTTT
CDR3 protein: CASSVAGGAEAFF

D gene: -
V gene: TRBV12-3/TRBV12-4
J gene: TRBJ2-3
CDR3 length: 13
clone size: -
CDR3 DNA: TGTGCCAGCAGTTCGAGCGCCCAAGGTACGCAGTATTTT
CDR3 protein: CASSSSAQGTQYF

D gene: TRBD1
V gene: TRBV19
J gene: TRBJ1-2
CDR3 length: 17
clone size: -
CDR3 DNA: TGTGCCAGTAGCCTCTTCCAGAAAGGACAGGGAAACTATGGCTACACCTTC
CDR3 protein: CASSLFQKGQGNYGYTF

D gene: -
V gene: TRBV9
J gene: TRBJ1-2
CDR3 length: 12
clone size: -
CDR3 DNA: TGTGCCAGCAGCGTAGCTACTTTTGGCTACACCTTC
CDR3 protein: CASSVATFGYTF

D gene: -
V gene: TRBV30
J gene: TRBJ1-6
CDR3 length: 15
clone size: -
CDR3 DNA: TGTGCCTGGAGTGAGGGGTCAGGCTATAATTCACCCCTCCACTTT
CDR3 protein: CAWSEGSGYNSPLHF

D gene: -
V gene: TRBV2
J gene: TRBJ2-3
CDR3 length: 16
clone size: -
CDR3 DNA: TGTGCCAGCAGTGAAGAGGCGAAGCGGAGCACAGATACGCAGTATTTT
CDR3 protein: CASSEEAKRSTDTQYF

D gene: TRBD1
V gene: TRBV6-1
J gene: TRBJ2-7
CDR3 length: 15
clone size: -
CDR3 DNA: TGTGCCAGCAGTGAAGCAAGAGGGGGCACCTACGAGCAGTACTTC
CDR3 protein: CASSEARGGTYEQYF

D gene: -
V gene: TRBV2
J gene: TRBJ2-4
CDR3 length: 14
clone size: -
CDR3 DNA: TGTGCCAGCAATAACAGAGCAGCCAAAAACATTCAGTACTTC
CDR3 protein: CASNNRAAKNIQYF

D gene: -
V gene: TRBV19
J gene: TRBJ1-2
CDR3 length: 15
clone size: -
CDR3 DNA: TGTGCCAGTAGTATAGAATACGCGGGCCGGAGTGGCTACACCTTC
CDR3 protein: CASSIEYAGRSGYTF

D gene: -
V gene: TRBV6-1
J gene: TRBJ1-2
CDR3 length: 12
clone size: -
CDR3 DNA: TGTGCCAGCAGTGAAGAGTTCGGTGGCTACACCTTC
CDR3 protein: CASSEEFGGYTF

D gene: -
V gene: TRBV6-5
J gene: TRBJ2-4
CDR3 length: 15
clone size: -
CDR3 DNA: TGTGCCAGCAGTTATGCCCAGGGAGCCAAAAACATTCAGTACTTC
CDR3 protein: CASSYAQGAKNIQYF

D gene: -
V gene: TRBV20-1
J gene: TRBJ2-4
CDR3 length: 17
clone size: once
CDR3 DNA: TGCAGTGCTAGTGACGTAGGCGGGACGCCTGGCAAAAACATTCAGTACTTC
CDR3 protein: CSASDVGGTPGKNIQYF

D gene: TRBD2
V gene: TRBV7-2
J gene: TRBJ2-7
CDR3 length: 16
clone size: -
CDR3 DNA: TGTGCCAGCAGCCCCCGGGGGCGGGGGGGCCCCTACGAGCAGTACTTC
CDR3 protein: CASSPRGRGGPYEQYF

D gene: -
V gene: TRBV6-5
J gene: TRBJ1-2
CDR3 length: 12
clone size: -
CDR3 DNA: TGTGCCAGCAGGGACAACGCCTATGGCTACACCTTC
CDR3 protein: CASRDNAYGYTF

D gene: TRBD1
V gene: TRBV24-1
J gene: TRBJ1-4
CDR3 length: 15
clone size: -
CDR3 DNA: TGTGCCTCCTCTTGGCCGGGACAGAAAAATGAAAAACTGTTTTTT
CDR3 protein: CASSWPGQKNEKLFF

D gene: -
V gene: TRBV18
J gene: TRBJ1-6
CDR3 length: 16
clone size: -
CDR3 DNA: TGTGCCAGCTCACCATACGACAGCACCTATAATTCACCCCTCCACTTT
CDR3 protein: CASSPYDSTYNSPLHF

D gene: -
V gene: TRBV3-1/TRBV3-2
J gene: TRBJ1-2
CDR3 length: 13
clone size: -
CDR3 DNA: TGTGCCAGCAGCCAAGATTACAGCTATGGCTACACCTTC
CDR3 protein: CASSQDYSYGYTF

D gene: -
V gene: TRBV2
J gene: TRBJ1-1
CDR3 length: 13
clone size: -
CDR3 DNA: TGTGCCAGCAGTTTCCAGGGGAGTGGTAGAGCTTTCTTT
CDR3 protein: CASSFQGSGRAFF

D gene: TRBD2
V gene: TRBV9
J gene: TRBJ2-1
CDR3 length: 16
clone size: -
CDR3 DNA: TGTGCCAGCAGCGTAGGAGGGAGGCTAGCGGACAATGAGCAGTTCTTC
CDR3 protein: CASSVGGRLADNEQFF

D gene: TRBD2
V gene: TRBV5-8
J gene: TRBJ2-1
CDR3 length: 16
clone size: -
CDR3 DNA: TGTGCCAGCAGCTTGGTTGGACTAGCCCAGTACAATGAGCAGTTCTTC
CDR3 protein: CASSLVGLAQYNEQFF

D gene: -
V gene: TRBV5-8
J gene: TRBJ1-2
CDR3 length: 14
clone size: -
CDR3 DNA: TGTGCCAGCAATTTACAGGGACCTAACTATGGCTACACCTTC
CDR3 protein: CASNLQGPNYGYTF

D gene: -
V gene: TRBV18
J gene: TRBJ1-2
CDR3 length: 13
clone size: -
CDR3 DNA: TGTGCCAGCTCACCGACAGCTGACTATGGCTACACCTTC
CDR3 protein: CASSPTADYGYTF

D gene: -
V gene: TRBV5-1
J gene: TRBJ1-3
CDR3 length: 14
clone size: -
CDR3 DNA: TGCGCCAGCACCCGAGAGGGTGGTGGAAACACCATATATTTT
CDR3 protein: CASTREGGGNTIYF

D gene: TRBD1
V gene: TRBV6-5
J gene: TRBJ2-7
CDR3 length: 14
clone size: once
CDR3 DNA: TGTGCCAGCAGTTTCGGACAGGCCGTAAACGAGCAGTACTTC
CDR3 protein: CASSFGQAVNEQYF

D gene: -
V gene: TRBV19
J gene: TRBJ1-6
CDR3 length: 14
clone size: once
CDR3 DNA: TGTGCCAGTAGTATAGCGGTACTCAATTCACCCCTCCACTTT
CDR3 protein: CASSIAVLNSPLHF

D gene: -
V gene: TRBV3-1/TRBV3-2
J gene: TRBJ1-1
CDR3 length: 15
clone size: -
CDR3 DNA: TGTGCCAGCAGTCCAGAAAGGAGCCAGAACACTGAAGCTTTCTTT
CDR3 protein: CASSPERSQNTEAFF

D gene: -
V gene: TRBV7-2
J gene: TRBJ2-5
CDR3 length: 14
clone size: -
CDR3 DNA: TGTGCCAGCAGCTTAGCTATTGGCTTAGAGACCCAGTACTTC
CDR3 protein: CASSLAIGLETQYF

D gene: TRBD1
V gene: TRBV5-1
J gene: TRBJ1-1
CDR3 length: 15
clone size: -
CDR3 DNA: TGCGCCAGCAGGACCGCCCCGGACAGGTTAGCCGAAGCTTTCTTT
CDR3 protein: CASRTAPDRLAEAFF

D gene: -
V gene: TRBV19
J gene: TRBJ1-2
CDR3 length: 15
clone size: -
CDR3 DNA: TGTGCCAGTAGTATCGGCTGGGACACCAACTATGGCTACACCTTC
CDR3 protein: CASSIGWDTNYGYTF

D gene: -
V gene: TRBV7-7
J gene: TRBJ1-3
CDR3 length: 15
clone size: once
CDR3 DNA: TGTGCTAGCAGCTTAGCTACAGGTTCTGGAAACACCATATATTTT
CDR3 protein: CASSLATGSGNTIYF

D gene: TRBD1
V gene: TRBV7-9
J gene: TRBJ2-2
CDR3 length: 13
clone size: -
CDR3 DNA: TGTGCCAGCAGCTCCAGGGGGACGGGGGAGCTGTTTTTT
CDR3 protein: CASSSRGTGELFF

D gene: -
V gene: TRBV5-5
J gene: TRBJ1-2
CDR3 length: 14
clone size: -
CDR3 DNA: TGTGCCAGCAGCTACACCGGGGGGTACTATGGCTACACCTTC
CDR3 protein: CASSYTGGYYGYTF

D gene: -
V gene: TRBV2
J gene: TRBJ2-2
CDR3 length: 14
clone size: -
CDR3 DNA: TGTGCCAGCAGTGTACGACAGCATGTCGGGGAGCTGTTTTTT
CDR3 protein: CASSVRQHVGELFF

D gene: -
V gene: TRBV21-1
J gene: TRBJ2-2
CDR3 length: 15
clone size: -
CDR3 DNA: TGTGCCAGCAGCAACGGAGGTGCGAACACCGGGGAGCTGTTTTTT
CDR3 protein: CASSNGGANTGELFF

D gene: TRBD1
V gene: TRBV5-1
J gene: TRBJ1-6
CDR3 length: 16
clone size: -
CDR3 DNA: TGCGCCAGCAGCGCAAATCTACAGGGGTGGGATTCACCCCTCCACTTT
CDR3 protein: CASSANLQGWDSPLHF

D gene: TRBD2
V gene: TRBV10-1
J gene: TRBJ2-1
CDR3 length: 15
clone size: -
CDR3 DNA: TGCGCCAGCACCTCTTTAGCGGGGGATTACAATGAGCAGTTCTTC
CDR3 protein: CASTSLAGDYNEQFF

D gene: -
V gene: TRBV10-3
J gene: TRBJ1-6
CDR3 length: 14
clone size: -
CDR3 DNA: TGTGCCATCAGCGGGACAAGGAGAGGATCACCCCTCCACTTT
CDR3 protein: CAISGTRRGSPLHF

D gene: -
V gene: TRBV19
J gene: TRBJ2-3
CDR3 length: 13
clone size: -
CDR3 DNA: TGTGCCAGTACCCTCAGCAGGACAGATACGCAGTATTTT
CDR3 protein: CASTLSRTDTQYF

D gene: TRBD2
V gene: TRBV6-5
J gene: TRBJ2-1
CDR3 length: 13
clone size: -
CDR3 DNA: TGTGCCAGCAGGGGGACTATCTACTATGAGCAGTTCTTC
CDR3 protein: CASRGTIYYEQFF

D gene: -
V gene: TRBV27
J gene: TRBJ1-3
CDR3 length: 16
clone size: -
CDR3 DNA: TGTGCCAGCAGTCCTCTACAGGTCGCGAGAGGAAACACCATATATTTT
CDR3 protein: CASSPLQVARGNTIYF

D gene: -
V gene: TRBV7-8
J gene: TRBJ1-4
CDR3 length: 14
clone size: -
CDR3 DNA: TGTGCCAGCAGCTTAGGTGGGCAGAACGAAAAACTGTTTTTT
CDR3 protein: CASSLGGQNEKLFF

D gene: -
V gene: TRBV3-1/TRBV3-2
J gene: TRBJ2-5
CDR3 length: 15
clone size: -
CDR3 DNA: TGTGCCAGCAGCCTCATCACAGGGATGGGGGAGACCCAGTACTTC
CDR3 protein: CASSLITGMGETQYF

D gene: TRBD1
V gene: TRBV5-6
J gene: TRBJ1-6
CDR3 length: 16
clone size: few
CDR3 DNA: TGTGCCAGCAGCTTCCTTGACAGGGGGCTGGATTCACCCCTCCACTTT
CDR3 protein: CASSFLDRGLDSPLHF

D gene: TRBD2
V gene: TRBV10-1
J gene: TRBJ2-3
CDR3 length: 15
clone size: -
CDR3 DNA: TGCGCCAGCAAAAGGGGCGGGGGGGCCTCAGATACGCAGTATTTT
CDR3 protein: CASKRGGGASDTQYF

D gene: TRBD1
V gene: TRBV28
J gene: TRBJ1-2
CDR3 length: 12
clone size: -
CDR3 DNA: TGTGCCAGCACTGGGACAGGGTTTGGCTACACCTTC
CDR3 protein: CASTGTGFGYTF

D gene: -
V gene: TRBV7-2
J gene: TRBJ1-3
CDR3 length: 16
clone size: -
CDR3 DNA: TGTGCCAGCAGCTTATTGGGGGGTCTCTTAGGAAACACCATATATTTT
CDR3 protein: CASSLLGGLLGNTIYF